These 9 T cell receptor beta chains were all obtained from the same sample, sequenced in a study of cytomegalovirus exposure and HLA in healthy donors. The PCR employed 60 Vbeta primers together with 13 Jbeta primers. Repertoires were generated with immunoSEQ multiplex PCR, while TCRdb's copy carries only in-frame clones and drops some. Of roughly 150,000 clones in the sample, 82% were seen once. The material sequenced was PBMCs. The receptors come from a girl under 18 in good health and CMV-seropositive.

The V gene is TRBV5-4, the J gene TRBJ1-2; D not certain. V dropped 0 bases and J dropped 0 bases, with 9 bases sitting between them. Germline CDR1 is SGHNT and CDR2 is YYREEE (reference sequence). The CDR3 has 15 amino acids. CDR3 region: CASSLVPGSNYGYTF. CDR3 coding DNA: TGTGCCAGCAGCTTGGTACCGGGATCTAACTATGGCTACACCTTC.

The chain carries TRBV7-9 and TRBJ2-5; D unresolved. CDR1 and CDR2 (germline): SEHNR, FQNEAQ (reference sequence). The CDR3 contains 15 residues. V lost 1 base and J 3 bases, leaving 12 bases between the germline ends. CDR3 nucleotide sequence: TGTGCCAGCAGCTTAGAAAAATGGCCTGAAGAGACCCAGTACTTC. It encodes CASSLEKWPEETQYF.

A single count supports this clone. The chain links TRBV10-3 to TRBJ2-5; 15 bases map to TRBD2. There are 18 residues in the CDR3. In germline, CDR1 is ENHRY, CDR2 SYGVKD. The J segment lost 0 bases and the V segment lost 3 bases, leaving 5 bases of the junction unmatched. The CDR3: CAISDGLAGGTDQETQYF. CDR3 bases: TGTGCCATCAGTGATGGACTAGCGGGGGGGACCGACCAAGAGACCCAGTACTTC.

The CDR3, as DNA: TGTGCCAGCTCACCGTCTGACAGGGATCGAAGCAATCAGCCCCAGCATTTT. Translation gives CASSPSDRDRSNQPQHF. The chain links TRBV18 to TRBJ1-5; 7 bases match TRBD1. The CDR3 is 17 residues long. V dropped 3 bases and J dropped 1; count of bases not matched to a gene: 9. Germline CDR1 reads KGHSH; CDR2 reads LQKENI.

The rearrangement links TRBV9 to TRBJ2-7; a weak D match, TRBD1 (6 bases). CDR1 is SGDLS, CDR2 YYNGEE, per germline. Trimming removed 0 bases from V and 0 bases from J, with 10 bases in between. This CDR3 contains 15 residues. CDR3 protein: CASSVGWTASYEQYF. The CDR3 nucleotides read TGTGCCAGCAGCGTAGGTTGGACAGCCTCCTACGAGCAGTACTTC. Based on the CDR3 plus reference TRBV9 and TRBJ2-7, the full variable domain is DSGVTQTPKHLITATGQRVTLRCSPRSGDLSVYWYQQSLDQGLQFLIQYYNGEERAKGNILERFSAQQFPDLHSELNLSSLELGDSALYFCASSVGWTASYEQYFGPGTRLTVT.

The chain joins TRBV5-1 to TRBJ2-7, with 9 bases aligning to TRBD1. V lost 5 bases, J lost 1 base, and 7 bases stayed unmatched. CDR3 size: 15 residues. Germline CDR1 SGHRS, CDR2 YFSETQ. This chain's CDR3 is CASSFTGGRSYEQYF. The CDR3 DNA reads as TGCGCCAGCAGTTTTACAGGGGGCCGATCCTACGAGCAGTACTTC.

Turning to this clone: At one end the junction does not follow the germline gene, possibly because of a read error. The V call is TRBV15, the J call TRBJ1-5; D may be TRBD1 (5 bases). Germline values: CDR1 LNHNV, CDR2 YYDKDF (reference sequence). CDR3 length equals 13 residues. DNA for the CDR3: TGTGCCACCAGCAGAGACCCCAACAGGCCCCGGCATTTT. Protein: CATSRDPNRPRHF.

CDR3 protein: CASSRGAGEKLFF. The CDR3 nucleotides read TGTGCCAGCTCTCGGGGGGCAGGTGAAAAACTGTTTTTT. The rearrangement uses TRBV2 and TRBJ1-4, with D tentatively TRBD1 (6 bases). CDR1 and CDR2 (germline): SNHLY, FYNNEI. Trimming stripped 8 bases from V and 7 bases from J, with 14 bases between. This CDR3 is built from 13 residues.

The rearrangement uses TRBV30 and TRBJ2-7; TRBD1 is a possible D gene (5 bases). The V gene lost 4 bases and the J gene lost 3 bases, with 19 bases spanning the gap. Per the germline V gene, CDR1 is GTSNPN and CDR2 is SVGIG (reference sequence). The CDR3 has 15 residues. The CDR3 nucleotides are TGTGCCTGGACCCCTTCGGCAGGGCCCCACTACGAGCAGTACTTC. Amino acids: CAWTPSAGPHYEQYF.